This TCR beta chain was found in a study of blood T cells in healthy people across ages. V was clipped by 7 bases and J by 0 bases, with 7 bases between them. From germline, CDR1 is SGHTA and CDR2 FQGNSA. The length of the CDR3 is 13 residues. In this sample, this clonotype turned up a few times. The use of a sample-barcoded 5' primer and a J-beta primer mix characterized a second PCR of about 6 to 11 cycles. TCRdb reanalysed the 5' RACE reads using MiXCR and keeps one entry per CDR3 protein. The table records roughly 800,000 distinct CDR3 sequences, about 36% of them present only once. The clonotype was recovered from a man younger than 35 in good health. Sequencing was carried out using blood. This chain uses TRBV7-2 with TRBJ1-5; D remains unclear. CDR3 sequence (DNA): TGTGCCAGCACCCAGGATAGCAATCAGCCCCAGCATTTT. Protein sequence: CASTQDSNQPQHF.